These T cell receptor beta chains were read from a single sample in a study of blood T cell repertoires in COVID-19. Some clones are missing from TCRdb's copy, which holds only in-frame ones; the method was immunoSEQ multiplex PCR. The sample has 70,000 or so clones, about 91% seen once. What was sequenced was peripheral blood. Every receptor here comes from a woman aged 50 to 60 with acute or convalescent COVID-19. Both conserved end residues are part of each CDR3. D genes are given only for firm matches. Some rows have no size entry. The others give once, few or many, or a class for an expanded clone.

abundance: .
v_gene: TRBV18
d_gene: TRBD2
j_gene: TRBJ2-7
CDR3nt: TGTGCCAGCTCACCACAAGCGGGAGGAACCTACGAGCAGTACTTC
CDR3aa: CASSPQAGGTYEQYF

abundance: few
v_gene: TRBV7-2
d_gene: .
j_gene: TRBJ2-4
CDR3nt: TGTGCCAGCAGTGCCCCAGGGTCCAAAAACATTCAGTACTTC
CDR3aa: CASSAPGSKNIQYF

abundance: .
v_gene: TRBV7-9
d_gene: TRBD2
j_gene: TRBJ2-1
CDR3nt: TGTGCCAGCAGCCCCTCGGGACTAGCTCTATACAATGAGCAGTTCTTC
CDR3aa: CASSPSGLALYNEQFF

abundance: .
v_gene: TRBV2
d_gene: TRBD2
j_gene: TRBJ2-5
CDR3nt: TGTGCCAGCAGTGGTAGACTAGCGGAGACCCAGTACTTC
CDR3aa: CASSGRLAETQYF

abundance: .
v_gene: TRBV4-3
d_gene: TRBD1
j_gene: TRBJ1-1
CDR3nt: TGCGCCAGCAGCCGAAACAGGGGTCGTAACACTGAAGCTTTCTTT
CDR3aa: CASSRNRGRNTEAFF

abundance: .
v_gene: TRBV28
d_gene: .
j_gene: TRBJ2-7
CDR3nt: TGTGCCAGCAGTCTACGCTACGAGCAGTACTTC
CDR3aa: CASSLRYEQYF

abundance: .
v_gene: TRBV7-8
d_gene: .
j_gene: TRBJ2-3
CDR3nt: TGTGCCAGCAGTCCTCCCCCCGGGGGTGATACGCAGTATTTT
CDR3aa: CASSPPPGGDTQYF

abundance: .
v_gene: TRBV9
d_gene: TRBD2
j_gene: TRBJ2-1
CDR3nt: TGTGCCAGCAGCGCCTCCATACTAGCGGGCACCTACAATGAGCAGTTCTTC
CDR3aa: CASSASILAGTYNEQFF

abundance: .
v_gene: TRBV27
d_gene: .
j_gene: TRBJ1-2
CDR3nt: TGTGCCAGCAGTCGACTAGACTATGGCTACACCTTC
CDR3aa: CASSRLDYGYTF

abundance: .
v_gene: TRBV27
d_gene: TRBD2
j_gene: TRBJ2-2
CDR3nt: TGTGCCAGCAAGCGGGAGTGGAGGACCGGGGAGCTGTTTTTT
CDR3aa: CASKREWRTGELFF

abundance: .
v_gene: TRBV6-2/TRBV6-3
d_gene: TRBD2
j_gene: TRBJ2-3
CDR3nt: TGTGCCAGCAGTCCCAGGACTAGCGGGTCCTATGAGGGGACAGATACGCAGTATTTT
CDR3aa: CASSPRTSGSYEGTDTQYF

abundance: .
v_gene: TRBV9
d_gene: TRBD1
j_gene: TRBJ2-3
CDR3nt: TGTGCCAGCAGCGTAGATGGGACAGGGGGCGCAGATACGCAGTATTTT
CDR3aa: CASSVDGTGGADTQYF

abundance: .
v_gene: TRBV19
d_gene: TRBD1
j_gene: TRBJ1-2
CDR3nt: TGTGCCAGTAGCACAGGACAGGGATATGGCTACACCTTC
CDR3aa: CASSTGQGYGYTF

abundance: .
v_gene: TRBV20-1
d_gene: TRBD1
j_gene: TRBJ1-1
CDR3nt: TGCAGTGCGAGCAGGGGGACTGAAGCTTTCTTT
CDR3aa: CSASRGTEAFF

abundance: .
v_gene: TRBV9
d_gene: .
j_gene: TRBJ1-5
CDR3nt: TGTGCCAGCAGCGAAAGGGGTCGTCAGCCCCAGCATTTT
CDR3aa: CASSERGRQPQHF

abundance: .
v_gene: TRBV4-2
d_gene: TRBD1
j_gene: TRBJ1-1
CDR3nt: TGTGCCAGCAGCCAAGTGGGGACAGGGGGAACTGAAGCTTTCTTT
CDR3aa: CASSQVGTGGTEAFF

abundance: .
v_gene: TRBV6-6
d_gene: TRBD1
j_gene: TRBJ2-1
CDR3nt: TGTGCCAGCAGCCTTCAGGGGGCGGTCTATAATGAGCAGTTCTTC
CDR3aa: CASSLQGAVYNEQFF

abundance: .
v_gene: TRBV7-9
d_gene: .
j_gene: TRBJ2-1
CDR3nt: TGTGCCAGCACCAAAGGAGGGGGAATGGTTGATGAGCAGTTCTTC
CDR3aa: CASTKGGGMVDEQFF

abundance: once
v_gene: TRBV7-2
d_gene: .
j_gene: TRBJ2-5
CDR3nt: TGTGCCAGCAGCTTACGGGGGAGCCAAGAGACCCAGTACTTC
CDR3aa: CASSLRGSQETQYF

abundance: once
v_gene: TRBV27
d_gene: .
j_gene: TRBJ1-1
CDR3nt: TGTGCCAGCAGGCAGGGGATGAACACTGAAGCTTTCTTT
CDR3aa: CASRQGMNTEAFF

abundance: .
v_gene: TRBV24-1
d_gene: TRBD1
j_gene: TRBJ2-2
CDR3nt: TGTGCCACCAGTGCGGGTTTCCGGGACAGGGGTCCCGGGGAGCTGTTTTTT
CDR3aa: CATSAGFRDRGPGELFF

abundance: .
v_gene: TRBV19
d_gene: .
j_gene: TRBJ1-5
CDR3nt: TGTGCCAGTAGTACAACTCAGGGTGGTCAGCCCCAGCATTTT
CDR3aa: CASSTTQGGQPQHF

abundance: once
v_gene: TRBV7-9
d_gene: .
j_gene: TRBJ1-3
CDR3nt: TGTGCCAGCAGCCCCCGGGGGGTTCCGGGAAACACCATATATTTT
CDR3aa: CASSPRGVPGNTIYF

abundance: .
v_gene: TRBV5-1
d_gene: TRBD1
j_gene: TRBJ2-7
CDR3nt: TGCGCCAGCAGCTTGATTGGGACAGGGCACGAGCAGTACTTC
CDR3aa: CASSLIGTGHEQYF

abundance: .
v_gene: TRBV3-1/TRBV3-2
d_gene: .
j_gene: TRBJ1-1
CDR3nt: TGTGCCAGCAGCCAAAACTCTAACACTGAAGCTTTCTTT
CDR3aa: CASSQNSNTEAFF

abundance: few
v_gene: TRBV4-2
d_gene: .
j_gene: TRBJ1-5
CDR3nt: TGTGCCAGCAGCCAACCAGACGGTAAGGGGCATCAGCCCCAGCATTTT
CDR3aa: CASSQPDGKGHQPQHF

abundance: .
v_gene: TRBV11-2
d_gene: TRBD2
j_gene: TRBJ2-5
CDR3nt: TGTGCCAGCACCCGGGGACTAGCGGGACAAGAGACCCAGTACTTC
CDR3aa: CASTRGLAGQETQYF

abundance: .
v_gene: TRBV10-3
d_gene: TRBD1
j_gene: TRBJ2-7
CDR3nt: TGTGCCATCACTCGGACAGGGGGGGATACCTACGAGCAGTACTTC
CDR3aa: CAITRTGGDTYEQYF

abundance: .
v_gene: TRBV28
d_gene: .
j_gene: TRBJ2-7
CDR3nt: TGTGCCAGCGCGCTTATGCCCTACGAGCAGTACTTC
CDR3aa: CASALMPYEQYF

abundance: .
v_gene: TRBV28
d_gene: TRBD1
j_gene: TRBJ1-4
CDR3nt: TGTGCCAGCAGTCCAACCACAGGGGGCGTAGGTGAAAAACTGTTTTTT
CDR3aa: CASSPTTGGVGEKLFF

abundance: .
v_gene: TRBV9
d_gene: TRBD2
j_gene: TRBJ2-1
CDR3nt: TGTGCCAGCAGCGCAAGCCTCCTGCGGGGGGCGTACAATGAGCAGTTCTTC
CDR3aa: CASSASLLRGAYNEQFF

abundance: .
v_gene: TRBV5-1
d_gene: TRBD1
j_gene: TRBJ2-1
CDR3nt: TGCGCCAGCAGCTTGGAGACAGGGGGTTTATTCTTC
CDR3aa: CASSLETGGLFF

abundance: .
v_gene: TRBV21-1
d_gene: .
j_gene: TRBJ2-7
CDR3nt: TGTGCCAGCGTCTTCTCCTACGAGCAGTACTTC
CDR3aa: CASVFSYEQYF

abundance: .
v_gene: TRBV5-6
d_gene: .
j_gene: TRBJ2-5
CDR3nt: TGTGCCAGCAGCTTGAAGGAAGGGGGACAAGAGACCCAGTACTTC
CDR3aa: CASSLKEGGQETQYF

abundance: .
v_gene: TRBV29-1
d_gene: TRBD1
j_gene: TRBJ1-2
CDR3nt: TGCAGCGTTGAAATGTATGGGACAGGGGGCTACACCTTC
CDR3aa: CSVEMYGTGGYTF

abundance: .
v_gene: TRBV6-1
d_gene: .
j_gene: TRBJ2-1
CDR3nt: TGTGCCAGCAGCCCCACCGGTGAGCAGTTCTTC
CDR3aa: CASSPTGEQFF

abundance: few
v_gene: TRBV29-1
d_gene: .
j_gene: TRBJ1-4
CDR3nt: TGCAGCGTCGCTAATGAAAAACTGTTTTTT
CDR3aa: CSVANEKLFF